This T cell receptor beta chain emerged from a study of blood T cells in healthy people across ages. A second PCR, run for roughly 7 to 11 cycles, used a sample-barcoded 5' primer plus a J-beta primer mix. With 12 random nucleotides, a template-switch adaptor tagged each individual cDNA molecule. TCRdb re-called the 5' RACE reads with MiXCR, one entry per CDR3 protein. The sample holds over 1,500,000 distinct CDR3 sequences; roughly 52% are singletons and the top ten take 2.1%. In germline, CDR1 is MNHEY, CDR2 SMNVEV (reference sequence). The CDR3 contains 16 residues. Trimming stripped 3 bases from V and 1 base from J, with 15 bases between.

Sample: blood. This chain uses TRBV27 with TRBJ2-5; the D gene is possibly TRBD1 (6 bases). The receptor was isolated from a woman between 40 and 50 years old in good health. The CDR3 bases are TGTGCCAGCAGTTTGTCCAAACAGGGTCCCCAAGAGACCCAGTACTTC. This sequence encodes CASSLSKQGPQETQYF.